This T cell receptor beta chain was identified during a study of T cell repertoires in cytomegalovirus infection. This clonotype was observed a handful of times. What it recognizes is unknown. J gave up 6 bases and V 5 bases, and 5 bases lay outside the gene matches. Per germline, CDR1 MNHEY and CDR2 SMNVEV (reference sequence). CDR3 length: 15 amino acids. TCRdb redid the calling of the reads with MiXCR, one entry per CDR3 protein. This table has about 220,000 distinct CDR3 sequences, approximately 38% appearing once. The TCR originated in a human donor in good health (CMV status not recorded). Some clones in this sample may be carry-over from other donors' samples. The gene calls are TRBV27 and TRBJ2-2, with 11 bases fitting TRBD1. Sequences were derived from CD8+ T cells from cultured PBMCs, sampled from culture after CMV antigen stimulation. The CDR3 sequence: CASSPDRGQAGELFF. CDR3 in DNA: TGTGCCAGCAGTCCGGACAGGGGGCAGGCCGGGGAGCTGTTTTTT.